This T cell receptor beta chain was identified during a study of regulatory and conventional T cells in RAG deficiency. Clones were read by immunoSEQ multiplex PCR, and TCRdb kept only the in-frame ones, dropping some. The data show more than 40,000 clones, with 75% to 90% seen just once and 0.45% to 0.6% held by the top ten. Genomic DNA came from blood conventional CD4+ T cells gated CD25-low CD127-high. General study results and limits: Shannon entropy fell and Simpson indices rose in RAG-deficient patients. In Omenn syndrome, Treg and Tconv repertoires overlapped >85%.

Worth noting for this clone: Its antigen is still unknown.

The sample also formed part of further work on regulatory T cells. That investigation notes: Primers: 52 TRBV forward and 13 TRBJ reverse. In patients, unique TRB V-J pairs were restricted and V/J usage skewed, especially in Tregs.

The clonotype comes from a human donor in good health. Sequencing was carried out using CD4+ effector T cells sorted from blood.

The CDR3 region is CASSYAGLGFSWQFF. The CDR3 coding sequence is TGTGCCAGCAGCTACGCGGGACTGGGTTTTTCGTGGCAGTTCTTC. This chain links TRBV6-5 with TRBJ2-1; perhaps TRBD2 as D (6 bases). The V end was cut by 6 bases, the J end by 12 bases, with 24 bases between. This CDR3 is 15 amino acids long. From germline, CDR1 is MNHEY and CDR2 SVGAGI.